What follows describes a single TCR beta chain. The antigen is not known. This sample stems from a study of OX40 agonist ivuxolimab in advanced cancers. Study information: Treatment of patients was with ivuxolimab, an agonistic anti-OX40 (CD134) antibody. Study-wide points: Partial responders receiving 0.1-3.0 mg/kg showed among the lowest clonal expansion. With doses of 0.1 to 3.0 mg/kg, CD4+ and CD8+ blood T cells had undergone clonal expansion by week 6.

Profiled with immunoSEQ multiplex PCR; TCRdb holds only in-frame clones, not every one. The sample gives over 15,000 clones, roughly 81% of which show up once; more than 35% is in the top ten. This receptor was obtained from an adult with an advanced solid tumor such as melanoma, head and neck, liver or kidney cancer. The sample in question was CD4+ or CD8+ T cells sorted from blood, obtained in a trial of the OX40 agonist ivuxolimab.

The CDR3 here is CASSHGQGEEKLFF. The CDR3 coding sequence is TGTGCCAGCTCACATGGACAGGGAGAAGAAAAACTGTTTTTT. The chain combines TRBV18 with TRBJ1-4; 8 nucleotides match TRBD1. The V and J ends lost 4 bases and 8 bases, in that order; junction bases with no gene match: 6. Germline V gene data show CDR1 as KGHSH and CDR2 as LQKENI. The CDR3 loop spans 14 amino acids.